This T cell receptor beta chain was obtained from a study of blood T cell repertoires in COVID-19. Assay: immunoSEQ multiplex PCR; the TCRdb copy retains only in-frame clones and omits some. There are some 290,000 clones in the sample; approximately 91% occur only once, and about 2.3% lies in the top ten. Between the trimmed V and J ends, which lost 5 bases and 1 base, there was a span of 8 bases. The CDR3 has 13 residues. Germline CDR1 and CDR2: SGHTA and FQGNSA. This sequence originates from a woman in her forties with acute COVID-19. Input material: PBMCs or T cells enriched from blood (not recorded which). V and J are TRBV7-2 and TRBJ1-1; D is unclear. CDR3 coding DNA: TGTGCCAGCAGCGTCACGCGGAACACTGAAGCTTTCTTT. It yields the protein CASSVTRNTEAFF.